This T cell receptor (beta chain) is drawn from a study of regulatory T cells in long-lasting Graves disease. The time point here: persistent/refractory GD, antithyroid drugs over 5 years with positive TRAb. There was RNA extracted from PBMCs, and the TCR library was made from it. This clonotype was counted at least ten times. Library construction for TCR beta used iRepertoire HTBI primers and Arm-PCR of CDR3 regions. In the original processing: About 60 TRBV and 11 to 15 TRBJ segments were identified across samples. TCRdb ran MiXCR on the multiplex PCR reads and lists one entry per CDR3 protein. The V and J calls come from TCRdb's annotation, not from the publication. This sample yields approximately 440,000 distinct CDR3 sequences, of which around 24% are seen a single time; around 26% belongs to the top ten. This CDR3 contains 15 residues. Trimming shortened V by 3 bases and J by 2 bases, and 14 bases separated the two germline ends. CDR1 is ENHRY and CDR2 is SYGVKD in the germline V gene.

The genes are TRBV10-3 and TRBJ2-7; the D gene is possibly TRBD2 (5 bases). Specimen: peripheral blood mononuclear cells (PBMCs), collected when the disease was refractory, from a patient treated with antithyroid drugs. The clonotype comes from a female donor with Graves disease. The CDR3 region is CAISEPSVGAYEQYF. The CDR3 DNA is TGTGCCATCAGTGAACCGTCAGTGGGAGCCTACGAGCAGTACTTC.